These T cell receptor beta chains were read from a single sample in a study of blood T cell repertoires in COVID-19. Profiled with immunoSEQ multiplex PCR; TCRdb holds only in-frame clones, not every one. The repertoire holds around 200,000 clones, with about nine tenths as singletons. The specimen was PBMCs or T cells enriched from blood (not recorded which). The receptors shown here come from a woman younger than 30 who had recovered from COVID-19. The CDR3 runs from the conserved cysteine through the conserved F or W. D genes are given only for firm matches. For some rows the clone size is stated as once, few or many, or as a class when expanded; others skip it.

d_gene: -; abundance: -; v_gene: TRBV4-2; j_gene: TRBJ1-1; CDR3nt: TGTGCCAGCAGCCTTATGAACACTGAAGCTTTCTTT; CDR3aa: CASSLMNTEAFF
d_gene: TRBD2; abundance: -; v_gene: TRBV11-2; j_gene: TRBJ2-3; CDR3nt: TGTGCCAGCAGCTTAGGTCCAAATGGCGGGAGTAACACAGATACGCAGTATTTT; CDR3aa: CASSLGPNGGSNTDTQYF
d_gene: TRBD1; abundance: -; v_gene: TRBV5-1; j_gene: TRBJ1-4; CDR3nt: TGCGCCAGCAGCTCGCAGGGACAGGGCAATGAAAAACTGTTTTTT; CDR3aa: CASSSQGQGNEKLFF
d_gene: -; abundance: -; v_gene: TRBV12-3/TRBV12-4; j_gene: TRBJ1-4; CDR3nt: TGTGCCAGCAGTTATGGCAGGGGAGAAAAACTGTTTTTT; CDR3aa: CASSYGRGEKLFF
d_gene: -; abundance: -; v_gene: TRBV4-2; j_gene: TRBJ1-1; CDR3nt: TGTGCCAGCAGGAAAAGGAGGGATTCCACTGAAGCTTTCTTT; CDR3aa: CASRKRRDSTEAFF
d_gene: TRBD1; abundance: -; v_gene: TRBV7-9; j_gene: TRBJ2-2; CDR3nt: TGTGCCAGCAGCTCGACTTTGACAGGGGAGTGGGACACCGGGGAGCTGTTTTTT; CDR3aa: CASSSTLTGEWDTGELFF
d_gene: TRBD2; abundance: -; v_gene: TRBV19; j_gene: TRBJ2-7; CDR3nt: TGTGCCAGTAGTATAGCGGTAGCGGGAGACTACGAGCAGTACTTC; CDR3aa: CASSIAVAGDYEQYF
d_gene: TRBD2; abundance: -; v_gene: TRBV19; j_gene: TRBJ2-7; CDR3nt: TGTGCCAGTAGTATGGGACTAGCGGGAGTCTACGAGCAGTACTTC; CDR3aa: CASSMGLAGVYEQYF
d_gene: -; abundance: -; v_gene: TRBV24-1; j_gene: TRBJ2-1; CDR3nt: TGTGCCACCAGTGATGTAACAGGGAATGAGCAGTTCTTC; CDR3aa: CATSDVTGNEQFF
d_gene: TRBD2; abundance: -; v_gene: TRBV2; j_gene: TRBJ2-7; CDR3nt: TGTGCCAGCAGAGGGACTAGCCTTTTCTACGAGCAGTACTTC; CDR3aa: CASRGTSLFYEQYF
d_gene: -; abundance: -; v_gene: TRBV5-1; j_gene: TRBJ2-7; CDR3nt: TGCGCCAGCAGCTCGAAAAAGGACAACGAGCAGTACTTC; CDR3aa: CASSSKKDNEQYF
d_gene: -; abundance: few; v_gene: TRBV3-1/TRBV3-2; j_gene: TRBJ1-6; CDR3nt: TGTGCCAGCAGCCAAGTAACCGCGGGGTACAATTCACCCCTCCACTTT; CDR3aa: CASSQVTAGYNSPLHF
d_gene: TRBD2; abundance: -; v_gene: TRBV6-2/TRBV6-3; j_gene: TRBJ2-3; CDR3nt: TGTGCCAGCAGACCTGGGTTAGCGGGAGACACAGATACGCAGTATTTT; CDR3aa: CASRPGLAGDTDTQYF
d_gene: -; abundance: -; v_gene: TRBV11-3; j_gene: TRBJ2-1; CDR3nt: TGTGCCAGCAGCGTTGGAGGTCTAGGCTACAATGAGCAGTTCTTC; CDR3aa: CASSVGGLGYNEQFF
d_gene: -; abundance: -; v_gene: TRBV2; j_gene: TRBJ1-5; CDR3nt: TGTGCCAGCAGGAAACAGGGTGTGTCGGGTCAGCCCCAGCATTTT; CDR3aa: CASRKQGVSGQPQHF
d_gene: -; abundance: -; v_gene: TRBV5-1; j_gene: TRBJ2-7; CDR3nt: TGCGCCAGCAGCTCGGACAGCTCCTACGAGCAGTACTTC; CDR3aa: CASSSDSSYEQYF
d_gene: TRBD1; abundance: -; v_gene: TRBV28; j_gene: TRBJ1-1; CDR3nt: TGTGCCAGCAGGGGGACAGTTAACACTGAAGCTTTCTTT; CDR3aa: CASRGTVNTEAFF
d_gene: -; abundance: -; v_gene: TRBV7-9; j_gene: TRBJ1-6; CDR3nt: TGTGCCAGCAGCGCTGTTAGCTCCTATAATTCACCCCTCCACTTT; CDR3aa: CASSAVSSYNSPLHF
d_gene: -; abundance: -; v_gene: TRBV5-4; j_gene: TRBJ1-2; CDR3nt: TGTGCCAGCAGCTTGGCTCAGAACTATGGCTACACCTTC; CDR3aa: CASSLAQNYGYTF
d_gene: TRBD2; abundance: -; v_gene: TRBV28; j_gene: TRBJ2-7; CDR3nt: TGTGCCAGCAGTCGCCCACTAGCGGGAAGTACGCTCTACGAGCAGTACTTC; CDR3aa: CASSRPLAGSTLYEQYF